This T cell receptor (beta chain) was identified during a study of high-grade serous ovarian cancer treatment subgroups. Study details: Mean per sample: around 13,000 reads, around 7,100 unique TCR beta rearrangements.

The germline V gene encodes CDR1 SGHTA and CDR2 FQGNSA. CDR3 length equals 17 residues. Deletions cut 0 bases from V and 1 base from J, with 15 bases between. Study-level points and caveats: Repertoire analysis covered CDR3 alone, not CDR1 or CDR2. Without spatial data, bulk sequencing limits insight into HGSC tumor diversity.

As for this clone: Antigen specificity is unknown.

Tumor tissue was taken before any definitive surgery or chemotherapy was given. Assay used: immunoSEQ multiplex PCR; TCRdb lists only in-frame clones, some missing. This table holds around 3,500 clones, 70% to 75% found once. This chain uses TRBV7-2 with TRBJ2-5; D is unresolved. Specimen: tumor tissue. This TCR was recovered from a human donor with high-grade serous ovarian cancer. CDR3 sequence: CASSLALKGAAQETQYF. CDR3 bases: TGTGCCAGCAGCTTAGCGCTAAAGGGTGCCGCCCAAGAGACCCAGTACTTC.